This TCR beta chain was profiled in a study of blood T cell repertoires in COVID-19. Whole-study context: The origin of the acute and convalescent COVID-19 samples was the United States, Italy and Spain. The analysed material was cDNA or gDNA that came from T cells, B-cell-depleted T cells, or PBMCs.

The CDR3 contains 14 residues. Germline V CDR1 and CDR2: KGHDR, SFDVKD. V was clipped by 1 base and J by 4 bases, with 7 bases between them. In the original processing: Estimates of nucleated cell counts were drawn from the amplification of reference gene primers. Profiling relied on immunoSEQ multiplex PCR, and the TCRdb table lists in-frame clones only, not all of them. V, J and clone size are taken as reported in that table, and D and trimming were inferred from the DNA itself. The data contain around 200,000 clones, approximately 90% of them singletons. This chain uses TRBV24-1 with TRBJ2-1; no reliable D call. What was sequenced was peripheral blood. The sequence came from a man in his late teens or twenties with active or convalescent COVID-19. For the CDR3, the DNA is TGTGCCACCAGTGATTTTGGCCAGTACAATGAGCAGTTCTTC. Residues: CATSDFGQYNEQFF.